This T cell receptor (beta chain) was profiled in a study of blood T cell repertoires in COVID-19. Here immunoSEQ multiplex PCR was the method, and the copy in TCRdb shows in-frame clones only, minus some. Counted here are 130,000 or so clones, under 85% occurring once; the ten biggest clones make up 9% to 15%. The CDR3 is made up of 11 amino acids. The V end was cut by 6 bases, the J end by 8 bases, with 13 bases between. The germline gives CDR1 SQVTM, CDR2 ANQGSEA. This receptor was identified in a woman aged 60-75 years with acute or convalescent COVID-19. The sample comprised peripheral blood. The chain is built from TRBV29-1 and TRBJ1-2, with TRBD1 as a possible D gene (6 bases). The CDR3 DNA reads as TGCAGCGTACAGGGAGCTCCGGGCTACACCTTC. As protein: CSVQGAPGYTF.